The clone carrying this T cell receptor beta chain was observed a few times. Its antigen remains unknown. V was trimmed by 6 bases and J by 3 bases, leaving 18 bases between them. The CDR3 length is 15 residues. Germline V gene lookup returns CDR1 MNHEY and CDR2 SVGEGT. These data are taken from a study of response to subunit inactivated influenza vaccine. Each CDR3 protein gets one entry after TCRdb re-called the RT-PCR reads with MiXCR. The sample has approximately 500,000 distinct CDR3 sequences; around 15% are singletons. Study-wide findings and caveats: With each seasonal influenza vaccination, the authors suggested, few new T cells are recruited.

V and J are TRBV6-2 or TRBV6-3 and TRBJ2-7; possibly TRBD1 for D (5 bases). The source is a man aged 50 to 60 who received an inactivated influenza vaccine. Sequences were derived from PBMCs from blood, sampled 11 to 12 days after vaccination. DNA of the CDR3: TGTGCCAGCAGCAGCTCACCCGGACATCACTACGAGCAGTACTTC. Its protein is CASSSSPGHHYEQYF.